The next 9 T cell receptor beta chains were all read from a single sample in a study of T cells in Graves' hyperthyroidism and ophthalmopathy. RNA transcripts gave rise to amplified TCR beta CDR3 regions. HTBI primers were the set used in a first-round RT-PCR of the TCR CDR3. In TCRdb, the multiplex PCR reads were re-called with MiXCR into one record per CDR3 protein. The table lists hundreds of thousands of distinct CDR3 sequences, about 43% of them singletons. Sequencing was done on a sample of peripheral blood or thyroid tissue (not recorded which). All receptors come from a woman younger than 30 with Graves' hyperthyroidism.

The rearrangement joins TRBV5-1 to TRBJ2-2, with D perhaps assigned TRBD1 or TRBD2 (5 bases each). V lost 5 bases and J 4 bases, leaving 9 bases between the germline ends. Germline V gene data show CDR1 as SGHRS and CDR2 as YFSETQ. This CDR3 comprises 13 residues. The chain's CDR3 is CASRLGTTGELFF. CDR3 nucleotides: TGCGCCAGCAGACTAGGGACCACCGGGGAGCTGTTTTTT.

The J gene is TRBJ1-2, the V gene TRBV20-1, with D possibly matching TRBD1 (6 bases). The CDR3 covers 16 residues. The germline V gene has CDR1 DFQATT and CDR2 SNEGSKA (reference sequence). V gave up 4 bases and J gave up 4 bases, with 22 bases separating them. The DNA of the CDR3 is TGCAGTGCTATAGGGGCAGGGGCGGGCTATGGCTATGGCTACACCTTC. The encoded protein is CSAIGAGAGYGYGYTF.

This clonotype appeared a single time. Just one base apart from a much larger clone, this may be a read error. The V and J genes are TRBV29-1 and TRBJ1-2; no clear D gene. Germline assignment: CDR1 SQVTM and CDR2 ANQGSEA. There are 12 residues in the CDR3. Trimming stripped 5 bases from V and 6 bases from J, with 13 bases between. DNA for the CDR3: TGCAGCGTTTATAAGGGTATCCATGGCTACACCTTC. This encodes CSVYKGIHGYTF.

Concerning this clonotype: Possible read error: a much larger clone is one base away. The chain is built from TRBV7-2 and TRBJ2-7; D is ambiguous. Looked up from germline, CDR1 is SGHTA and CDR2 is FQGNSA. This CDR3 spans 12 amino acids. The CDR3 region has the DNA TGTGCCAGCAGCTCGCGCAGTCTCGAGCGGTACTTC. It encodes CASSSRSLERYF.

The chain combines TRBV6-5 with TRBJ2-7, with a possible D match to TRBD1 (5 bases). CDR3 size: 15 residues. Trimming cost V 6 bases and J 3 bases, with 18 bases left between them. The germline CDR1 and CDR2 sequences are MNHEY and SVGAGI. DNA for the CDR3: TGTGCCAGCAGCCGAAACCGTCTAGGGGACTACGAGCAGTACTTC. Its protein product is CASSRNRLGDYEQYF.

This clonotype was detected only a few times. The J gene is TRBJ1-1, the V gene TRBV7-9; no definite D call. The CDR3 runs 15 residues. Trimming removed 3 bases from V and 0 bases from J, with 11 bases in between. Per germline, CDR1 SEHNR and CDR2 FQNEAQ (reference sequence). This CDR3 reads CASSLPGLVNTEAFF. CDR3 DNA: TGTGCCAGCAGCTTGCCAGGTCTTGTGAACACTGAAGCTTTCTTT.

J is TRBJ2-5 and V is TRBV7-2, with D perhaps matching TRBD1 or TRBD2 (5 bases each). This CDR3 is 15 amino acids long. Looked up from germline, CDR1 is SGHTA and CDR2 is FQGNSA. V gave up 5 bases and J gave up 9 bases, with 22 bases separating them. CDR3 protein: CASSAPGTEVGAQYF. For the CDR3, the DNA is TGTGCCAGCAGCGCTCCCGGGACCGAAGTTGGGGCCCAGTACTTC.

This clonotype was detected a few times. V and J are TRBV7-9 and TRBJ1-2, with D hard to call. The CDR3 runs 11 residues. V gave up 5 bases and J gave up 14 bases, with 15 bases separating them. Germline CDR1 is SEHNR and CDR2 is FQNEAQ (reference sequence). The chain's CDR3 is CASSPRAPRTF. CDR3 DNA: TGTGCCAGCAGCCCTCGGGCCCCTAGAACCTTC.

The chain carries TRBV15 and TRBJ2-6, with TRBD1 as a possible D gene (5 bases). The ends were cut back, 5 bases at V and 0 bases at J, with 14 bases in the middle. This CDR3 comprises 17 residues. Germline V lookup: CDR1 LNHNV, CDR2 YYDKDF (reference sequence). This CDR3 reads CATSGHGLGSGANVLTF. The CDR3 DNA reads TGTGCCACCAGCGGACACGGCCTAGGCTCTGGGGCCAACGTCCTGACTTTC.